A single T cell receptor beta chain is shown here with its context. No antigen is known for it. These data originate in a study of T cells in localized non-small cell lung cancer. Sequenced by immunoSEQ multiplex PCR; TCRdb stores in-frame clones only, minus some. Of about 52,000 clones in the sample, around 87% were seen once. Study findings and constraints: Tumor trailed uninvolved adjacent lung in T cell clonality, which peaked there. A raised T cell density in blood coincided with lengthier overall survival. Only one tumor region went through sequencing, so heterogeneity may still be there. Detection in adjacent lung was observed for a median 57 of the top 100 tumor clones.

CDR1 is MNHNY, CDR2 SVGAGI, per germline (reference sequence). The V gene lost 11 bases and the J gene lost 2 bases, with 16 bases spanning the gap. The CDR3 has 13 residues. The rearrangement uses TRBV6-6 and TRBJ2-7, with D possibly being TRBD2 (5 bases). The sequencing here drew on PBMCs, taken before any cancer treatment. The sequence was collected from a female donor with stage II lung adenocarcinoma. CDR3 coding DNA: TGTGCCGGCGGGCCAGGTTCTCCCTACGAGCAGTACTTC. Protein: CAGGPGSPYEQYF.